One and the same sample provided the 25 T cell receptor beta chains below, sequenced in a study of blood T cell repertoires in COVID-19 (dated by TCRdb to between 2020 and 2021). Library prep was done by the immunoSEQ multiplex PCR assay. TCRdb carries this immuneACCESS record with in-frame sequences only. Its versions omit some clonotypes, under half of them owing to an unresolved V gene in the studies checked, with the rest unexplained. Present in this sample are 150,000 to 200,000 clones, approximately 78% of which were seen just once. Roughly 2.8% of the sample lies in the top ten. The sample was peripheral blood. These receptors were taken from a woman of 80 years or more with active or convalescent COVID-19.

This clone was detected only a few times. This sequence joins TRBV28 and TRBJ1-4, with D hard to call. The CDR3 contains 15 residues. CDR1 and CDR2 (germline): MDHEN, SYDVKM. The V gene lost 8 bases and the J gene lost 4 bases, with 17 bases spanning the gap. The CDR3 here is CASLTAGISNEKLFF. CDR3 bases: TGTGCCAGCTTAACCGCGGGGATAAGTAATGAAAAACTGTTTTTT.

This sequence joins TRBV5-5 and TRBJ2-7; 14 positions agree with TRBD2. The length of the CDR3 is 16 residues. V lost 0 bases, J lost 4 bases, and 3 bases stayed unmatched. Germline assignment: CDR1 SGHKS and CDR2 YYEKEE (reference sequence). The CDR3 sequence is CASSLDGLAGGYEQYF. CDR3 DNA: TGTGCCAGCAGCTTGGACGGACTAGCGGGGGGTTACGAGCAGTACTTC.

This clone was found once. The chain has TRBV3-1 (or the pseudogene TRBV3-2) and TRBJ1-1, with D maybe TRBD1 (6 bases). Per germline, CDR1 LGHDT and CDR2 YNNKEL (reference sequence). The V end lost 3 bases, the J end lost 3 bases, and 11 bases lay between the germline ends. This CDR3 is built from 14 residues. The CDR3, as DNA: TGTGCCAGCAGCCACGGGACACTTGACACTGAAGCTTTCTTT. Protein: CASSHGTLDTEAFF.

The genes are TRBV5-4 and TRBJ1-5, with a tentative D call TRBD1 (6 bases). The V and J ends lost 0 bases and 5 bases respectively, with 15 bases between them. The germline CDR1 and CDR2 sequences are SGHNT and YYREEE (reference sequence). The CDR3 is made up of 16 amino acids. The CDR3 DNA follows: TGTGCCAGCAGCTTGGACGGGGGGGCGAGGTATCAGCCCCAGCATTTT. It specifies CASSLDGGARYQPQHF.

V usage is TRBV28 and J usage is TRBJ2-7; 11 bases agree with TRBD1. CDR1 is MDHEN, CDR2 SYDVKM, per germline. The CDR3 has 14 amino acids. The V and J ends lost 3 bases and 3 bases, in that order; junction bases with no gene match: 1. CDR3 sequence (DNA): TGTGCCAGCAGTTTGGGACAGGGGGGCTACGAGCAGTACTTC. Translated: CASSLGQGGYEQYF.

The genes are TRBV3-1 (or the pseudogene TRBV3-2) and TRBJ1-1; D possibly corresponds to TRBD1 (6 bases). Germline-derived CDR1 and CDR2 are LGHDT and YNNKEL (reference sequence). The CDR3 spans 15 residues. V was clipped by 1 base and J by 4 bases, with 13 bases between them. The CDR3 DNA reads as TGTGCCAGCAGCCAAGTTGGTCAGGGGAGCACTGAAGCTTTCTTT. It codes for CASSQVGQGSTEAFF.

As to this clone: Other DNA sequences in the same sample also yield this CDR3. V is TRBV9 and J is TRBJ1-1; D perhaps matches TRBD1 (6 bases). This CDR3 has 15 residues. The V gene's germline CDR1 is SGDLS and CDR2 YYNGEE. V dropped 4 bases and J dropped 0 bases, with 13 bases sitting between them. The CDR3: CASSPRQGMNTEAFF. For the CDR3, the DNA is TGTGCCAGCAGCCCTCGCCAGGGGATGAACACTGAAGCTTTCTTT. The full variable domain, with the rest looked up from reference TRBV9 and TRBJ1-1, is DSGVTQTPKHLITATGQRVTLRCSPRSGDLSVYWYQQSLDQGLQFLIQYYNGEERAKGNILERFSAQQFPDLHSELNLSSLELGDSALYFCASSPRQGMNTEAFFGQGTRLTVV.

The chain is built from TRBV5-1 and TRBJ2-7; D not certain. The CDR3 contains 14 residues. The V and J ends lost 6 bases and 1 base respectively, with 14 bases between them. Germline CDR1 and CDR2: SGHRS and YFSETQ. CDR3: CASINLPGSYEQYF. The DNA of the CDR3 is TGCGCCAGCATCAATTTACCAGGATCCTACGAGCAGTACTTC.

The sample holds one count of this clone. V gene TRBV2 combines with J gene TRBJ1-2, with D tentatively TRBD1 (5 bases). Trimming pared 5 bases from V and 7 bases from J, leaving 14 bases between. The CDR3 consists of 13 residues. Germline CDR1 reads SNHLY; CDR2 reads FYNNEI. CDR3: CASSQGGFRGYTF. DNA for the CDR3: TGTGCCAGCAGTCAGGGAGGGTTCCGTGGCTACACCTTC. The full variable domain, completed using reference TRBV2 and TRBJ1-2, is EPEVTQTPSHQVTQMGQEVILRCVPISNHLYFYWYRQILGQKVEFLVSFYNNEISEKSEIFDDQFSVERPDGSNFTLKIRSTKLEDSAMYFCASSQGGFRGYTFGSGTRLTVV.

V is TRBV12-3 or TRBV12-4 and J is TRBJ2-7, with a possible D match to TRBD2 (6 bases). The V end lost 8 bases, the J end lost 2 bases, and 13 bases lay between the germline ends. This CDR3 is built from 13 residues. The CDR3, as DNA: TGTGCCAGCTCCCTGGGCGGGACCTACGAGCAGTACTTC. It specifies CASSLGGTYEQYF.

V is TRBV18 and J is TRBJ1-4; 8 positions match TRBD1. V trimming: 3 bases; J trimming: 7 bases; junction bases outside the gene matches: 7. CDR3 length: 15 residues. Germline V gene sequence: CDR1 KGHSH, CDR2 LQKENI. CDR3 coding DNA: TGTGCCAGCTCACCCCCCTCAGGGGGCGGTGAAAAACTGTTTTTT. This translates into CASSPPSGGGEKLFF.

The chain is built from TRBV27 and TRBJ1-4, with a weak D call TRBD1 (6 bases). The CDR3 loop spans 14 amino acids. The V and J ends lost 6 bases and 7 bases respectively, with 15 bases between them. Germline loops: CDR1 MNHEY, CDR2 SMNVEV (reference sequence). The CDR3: CASSPLGAGEKLFF. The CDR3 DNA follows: TGTGCCAGCAGCCCCTTGGGGGCAGGTGAAAAACTGTTTTTT.

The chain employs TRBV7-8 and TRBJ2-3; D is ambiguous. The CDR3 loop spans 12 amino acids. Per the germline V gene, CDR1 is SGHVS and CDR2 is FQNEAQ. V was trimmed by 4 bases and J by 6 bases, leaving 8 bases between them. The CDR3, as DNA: TGTGCCAGCAGCTCCTACCGGGATACGCAGTATTTT. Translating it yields CASSSYRDTQYF.

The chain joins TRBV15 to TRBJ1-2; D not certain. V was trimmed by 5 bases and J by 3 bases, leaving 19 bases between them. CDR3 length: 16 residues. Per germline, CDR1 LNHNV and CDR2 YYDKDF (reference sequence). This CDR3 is CATSRGIQRRHYGYTF. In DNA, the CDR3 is TGTGCCACCAGCCGCGGGATCCAGAGGAGGCACTATGGCTACACCTTC. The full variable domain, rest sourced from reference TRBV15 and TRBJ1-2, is DAMVIQNPRYQVTQFGKPVTLSCSQTLNHNVMYWYQQKSSQAPKLLFHYYDKDFNNEADTPDNFQSRRPNTSFCFLDIRSPGLGDTAMYLCATSRGIQRRHYGYTFGSGTRLTVV.

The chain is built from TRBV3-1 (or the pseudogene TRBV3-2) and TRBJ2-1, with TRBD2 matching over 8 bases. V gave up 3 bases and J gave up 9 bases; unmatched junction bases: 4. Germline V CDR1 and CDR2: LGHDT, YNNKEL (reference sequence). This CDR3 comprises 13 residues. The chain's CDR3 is CASSQAGLVEQFF. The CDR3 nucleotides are TGTGCCAGCAGCCAGGCGGGACTAGTTGAGCAGTTCTTC.

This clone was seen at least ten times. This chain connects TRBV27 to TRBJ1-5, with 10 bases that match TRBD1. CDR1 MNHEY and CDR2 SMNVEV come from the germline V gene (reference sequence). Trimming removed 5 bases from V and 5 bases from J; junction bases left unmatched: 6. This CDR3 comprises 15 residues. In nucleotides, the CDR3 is TGTGCCAGCAGTCCCCAGGGGACAGGGGATCAGCCCCAGCATTTT. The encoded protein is CASSPQGTGDQPQHF.

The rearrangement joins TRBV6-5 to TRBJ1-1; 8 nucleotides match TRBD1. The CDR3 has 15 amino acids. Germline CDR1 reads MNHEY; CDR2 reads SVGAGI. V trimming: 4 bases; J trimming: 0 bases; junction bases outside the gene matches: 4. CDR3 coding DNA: TGTGCCAGCAGTTCAGAACAGGGGGTGAACACTGAAGCTTTCTTT. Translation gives CASSSEQGVNTEAFF.

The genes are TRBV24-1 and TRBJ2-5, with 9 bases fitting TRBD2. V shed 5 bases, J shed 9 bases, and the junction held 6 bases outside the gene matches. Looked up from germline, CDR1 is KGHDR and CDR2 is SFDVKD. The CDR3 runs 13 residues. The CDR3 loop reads CATSGGSGGPQYF. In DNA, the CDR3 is TGTGCCACCAGTGGAGGTAGCGGGGGACCCCAGTACTTC.

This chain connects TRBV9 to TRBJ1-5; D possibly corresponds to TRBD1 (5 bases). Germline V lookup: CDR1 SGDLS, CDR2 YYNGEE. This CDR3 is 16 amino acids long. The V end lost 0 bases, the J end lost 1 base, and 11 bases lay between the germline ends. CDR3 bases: TGTGCCAGCAGCGTAGTGGGCAGGGCCAGCAATCAGCCCCAGCATTTT. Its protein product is CASSVVGRASNQPQHF.

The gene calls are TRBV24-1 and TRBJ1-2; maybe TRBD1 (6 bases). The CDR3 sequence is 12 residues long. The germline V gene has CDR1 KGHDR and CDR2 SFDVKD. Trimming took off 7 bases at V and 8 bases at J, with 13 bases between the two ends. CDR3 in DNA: TGTGCCACCAGCGCAGGGGTAGACGGCTACACCTTC. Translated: CATSAGVDGYTF.

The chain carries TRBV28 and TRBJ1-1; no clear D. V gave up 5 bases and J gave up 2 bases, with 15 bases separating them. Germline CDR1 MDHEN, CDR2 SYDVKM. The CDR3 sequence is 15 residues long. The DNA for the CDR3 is TGTGCCAGCAGTCCTACGGGATTCCTAAACACTGAAGCTTTCTTT. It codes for CASSPTGFLNTEAFF.

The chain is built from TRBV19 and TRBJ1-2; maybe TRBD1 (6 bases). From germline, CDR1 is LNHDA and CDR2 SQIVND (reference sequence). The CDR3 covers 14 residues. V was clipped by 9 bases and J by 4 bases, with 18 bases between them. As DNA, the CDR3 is TGTGCCAGCTCGACAGGTGCCCAACCCTATGGCTACACCTTC. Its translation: CASSTGAQPYGYTF. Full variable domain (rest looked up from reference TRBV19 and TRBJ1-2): DGGITQSPKYLFRKEGQNVTLSCEQNLNHDAMYWYRQDPGQGLRLIYYSQIVNDFQKGDIAEGYSVSREKKESFPLTVTSAQKNPTAFYLCASSTGAQPYGYTFGSGTRLTVV.

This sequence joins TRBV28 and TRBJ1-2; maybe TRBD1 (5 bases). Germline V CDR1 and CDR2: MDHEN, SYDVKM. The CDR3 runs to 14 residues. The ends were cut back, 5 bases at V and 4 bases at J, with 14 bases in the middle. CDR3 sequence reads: CASSPPGDGYGYTF. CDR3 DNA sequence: TGTGCCAGCAGTCCCCCGGGGGACGGCTATGGCTACACCTTC.

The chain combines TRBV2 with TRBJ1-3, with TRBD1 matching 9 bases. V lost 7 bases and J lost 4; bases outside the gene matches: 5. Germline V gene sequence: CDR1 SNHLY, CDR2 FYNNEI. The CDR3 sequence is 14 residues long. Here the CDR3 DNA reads TGTGCCAGCAAACCCGGGACAGGGGGAAACACCATATATTTT. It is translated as CASKPGTGGNTIYF.

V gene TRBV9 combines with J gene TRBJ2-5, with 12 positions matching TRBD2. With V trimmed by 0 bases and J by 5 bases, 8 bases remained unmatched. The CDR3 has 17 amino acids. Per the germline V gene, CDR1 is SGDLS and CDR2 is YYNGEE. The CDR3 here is CASSVGLAGEGWETQYF. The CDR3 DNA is TGTGCCAGCAGCGTAGGACTAGCGGGGGAGGGTTGGGAGACCCAGTACTTC.